The present T cell receptor (beta chain) was sequenced within a study of blood T cell repertoires in COVID-19. At the level of the study: There were acute and convalescent COVID-19 samples, and they came from the United States, Italy and Spain. In each case, the material was cDNA or gDNA derived from T cells, B-cell-depleted T cells, or PBMCs.

Produced via immunoSEQ multiplex PCR; TCRdb's table is partial and in-frame only. The sample includes some 100,000 clones, 91% seen only once; the top ten take 0.97%. Per germline, CDR1 SGHRS and CDR2 YFSETQ. The V end was cut by 7 bases, the J end by 0 bases, with 17 bases between. This CDR3 has 16 residues. The receptor comes from a man in his fifties or sixties with acute or convalescent COVID-19. The J gene is TRBJ2-1, the V gene TRBV5-1; possible D gene TRBD1, 6 bases. Sequences were obtained from peripheral blood. The CDR3 DNA follows: TGCGCCAGCGGAAGTACACAGGGAAGCTCCTACAATGAGCAGTTCTTC. Its translation: CASGSTQGSSYNEQFF.